Listed below are T cell receptor beta chains from one sample, sequenced in a study of T cell repertoires in cytomegalovirus infection. Via MiXCR, TCRdb re-called the reads, giving one row per CDR3 protein. Of around 570,000 distinct CDR3 sequences listed, around 40% are singletons. For these TCRs, the target antigens are not known. Sequencing used cultured PBMCs, obtained from culture after CMV antigen stimulation. The receptors stem from a human donor in good health (CMV status not recorded). Some clones in this sample may be carry-over from other donors' samples. The CDR3 runs from the conserved cysteine through the conserved F or W. D genes are given only for firm matches. Some rows mark clone size as missing; the rest say once, few, many or name a class of expanded clone.

d_call j_call v_call clone_size cdr3_aa cdr3_nt
TRBD1 TRBJ2-5 TRBV12-5 few CASALGQSLLDQETQYF TGTGCTAGTGCCCTGGGACAGTCACTTCTCGACCAAGAGACCCAGTACTTC
. TRBJ1-2 TRBV7-2 many CASSLEGSFSDPWVDGYTF TGTGCCAGCAGCCTCGAGGGAAGTTTCAGCGATCCCTGGGTGGATGGCTACACCTTC
TRBD1 TRBJ1-1 TRBV10-3 few CAISEAGGSTEAFF TGTGCCATCAGTGAGGCAGGGGGTAGTACTGAAGCTTTCTTT
. TRBJ2-2 TRBV28 . CATSEAGELFF TGTGCCACCAGTGAGGCCGGGGAGCTGTTTTTT
. TRBJ1-1 TRBV7-9 few CASSYQATEAFF TGTGCCAGCAGTTACCAGGCGACTGAAGCTTTCTTT
. TRBJ2-5 TRBV20-1 few CSAPNPRGAQETQYF TGCAGTGCTCCGAACCCCCGCGGGGCCCAAGAGACCCAGTACTTC
. TRBJ1-2 TRBV5-1 . CASSTGQSANYGYTF TGCGCCAGCAGCACCGGACAGAGTGCTAACTATGGCTACACCTTC
TRBD1 TRBJ2-3 TRBV7-2 few CASSSDREWADTQYF TGTGCCAGCAGCTCAGACAGGGAGTGGGCAGATACGCAGTATTTT
TRBD1 TRBJ2-3 TRBV12-3/TRBV12-4 . CASRGWTGTSTDTQYF TGTGCCAGCAGGGGATGGACAGGGACGAGCACAGATACGCAGTATTTT
. TRBJ2-4 TRBV7-8 few CASSLALPLAGIQYF TGTGCCAGCAGCTTAGCACTGCCCCTCGCGGGCATTCAGTACTTC
. TRBJ2-6 TRBV14 few CASSSVYARLPGANVLTF TGTGCCAGCAGCTCTGTCTACGCCCGGTTGCCTGGGGCCAACGTCCTGACTTTC
. TRBJ2-3 TRBV7-2 . CASSPGQPGGAQYF TGTGCCAGCAGCCCGGGACAGCCCGGAGGGGCGCAGTATTTT
TRBD1 TRBJ2-1 TRBV10-3 . CAISEAQGAGNEQFF TGTGCCATCAGTGAAGCGCAGGGGGCGGGAAATGAGCAGTTCTTC
. TRBJ2-5 TRBV7-9 . CASSFSGPGQWEETQYF TGTGCCAGCAGCTTCTCCGGCCCCGGACAGTGGGAAGAGACCCAGTACTTC
TRBD2 TRBJ2-1 TRBV6-6 few CASSTGTSGGNEQFF TGTGCCAGCAGTACCGGGACTAGCGGGGGGAATGAGCAGTTCTTC
. TRBJ2-7 TRBV2 . CASNLAFRGVSYEQYF TGTGCCAGCAACCTAGCGTTTAGGGGGGTATCCTACGAGCAGTACTTC
TRBD2 TRBJ2-7 TRBV10-3 once CAISNSGGPHEQYF TGTGCCATCAGCAACTCGGGAGGGCCCCACGAGCAGTACTTC
TRBD2 TRBJ2-3 TRBV7-8 few CASSSASGPRTDTQYF TGTGCCAGCAGCTCGGCTAGCGGGCCTCGCACAGATACGCAGTATTTT
. TRBJ1-1 TRBV19 . CASSTSRGVDSTEAFF TGTGCCAGTAGTACCTCACGAGGGGTTGATTCCACTGAAGCTTTCTTT
TRBD1 TRBJ1-4 TRBV12-3/TRBV12-4 . CASKEQGASEKLFF TGTGCCAGCAAAGAACAGGGGGCAAGTGAAAAACTGTTTTTT
. TRBJ2-1 TRBV12-3/TRBV12-4 few CASSPNYLGQTYEQFF TGTGCCAGCAGTCCCAATTACCTAGGACAGACATATGAGCAGTTCTTC
. TRBJ2-4 TRBV11-2 few CASSLDTPDTVQYF TGTGCCAGCAGCTTAGATACCCCCGACACTGTTCAGTACTTC
. TRBJ2-1 TRBV7-2 . CASSSGIYNEQFF TGTGCCAGCAGCTCCGGGATTTACAATGAGCAGTTCTTC
. TRBJ1-1 TRBV12-3/TRBV12-4 few CASKSTVEAFF TGTGCCAGCAAGTCGACCGTAGAAGCTTTCTTT
. TRBJ2-5 TRBV6-2/TRBV6-3 few CASSSIADLRETQYF TGTGCCAGCAGTTCCATAGCAGACCTAAGAGAGACCCAGTACTTC
. TRBJ1-4 TRBV28 . CASSVTSPRHRDYNEKLFF TGTGCCAGCAGTGTGACCTCACCGAGACACCGGGATTATAATGAAAAACTGTTTTTT
. TRBJ1-3 TRBV7-6 few CASSWTMGQSSGNTIYF TGTGCCAGCAGCTGGACTATGGGACAAAGCTCTGGAAACACCATATATTTT
TRBD1 TRBJ2-7 TRBV4-2 . CASRQGALQYF TGTGCCAGCAGACAGGGGGCTTTGCAGTACTTC
. TRBJ1-3 TRBV20-1 . CSASSRAAGNTIYF TGCAGTGCTAGCTCCAGGGCGGCTGGAAACACCATATATTTT
TRBD1 TRBJ2-6 TRBV4-1 . CASSQGGTGGGGANVLTF TGTGCCAGCAGCCAAGGTGGGACAGGGGGTGGTGGGGCCAACGTCCTGACTTTC
. TRBJ1-2 TRBV27 . CASSPGGGGRGYTF TGTGCCAGCAGTCCGGGCGGAGGGGGAAGAGGCTACACCTTC